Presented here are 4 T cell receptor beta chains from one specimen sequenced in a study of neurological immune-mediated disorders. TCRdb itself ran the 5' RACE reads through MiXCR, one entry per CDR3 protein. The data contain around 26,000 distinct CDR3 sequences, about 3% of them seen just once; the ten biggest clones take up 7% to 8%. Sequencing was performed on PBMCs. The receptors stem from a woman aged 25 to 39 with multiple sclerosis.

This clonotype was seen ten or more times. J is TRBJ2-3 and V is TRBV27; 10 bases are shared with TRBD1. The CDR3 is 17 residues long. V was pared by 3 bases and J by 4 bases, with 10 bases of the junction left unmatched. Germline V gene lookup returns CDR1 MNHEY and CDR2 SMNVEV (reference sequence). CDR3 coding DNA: TGTGCCAGCAGTTTTCTCCCCGGGACAGGGGACCCAGATACGCAGTATTTT. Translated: CASSFLPGTGDPDTQYF.

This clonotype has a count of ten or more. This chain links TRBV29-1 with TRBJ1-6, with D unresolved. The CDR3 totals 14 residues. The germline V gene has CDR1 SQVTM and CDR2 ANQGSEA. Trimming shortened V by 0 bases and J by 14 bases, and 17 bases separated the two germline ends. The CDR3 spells CSVEDPTGREALHF. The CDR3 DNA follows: TGCAGCGTTGAAGACCCCACTGGCCGAGAGGCCCTCCACTTT.

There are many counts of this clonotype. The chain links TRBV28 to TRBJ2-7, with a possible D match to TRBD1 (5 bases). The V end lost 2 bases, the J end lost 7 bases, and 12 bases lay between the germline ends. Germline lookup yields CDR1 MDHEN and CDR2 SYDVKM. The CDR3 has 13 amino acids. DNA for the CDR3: TGTGCCAGCAGTTTAGGGGCCGTCTGGGAGCAGTACTTC. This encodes CASSLGAVWEQYF.

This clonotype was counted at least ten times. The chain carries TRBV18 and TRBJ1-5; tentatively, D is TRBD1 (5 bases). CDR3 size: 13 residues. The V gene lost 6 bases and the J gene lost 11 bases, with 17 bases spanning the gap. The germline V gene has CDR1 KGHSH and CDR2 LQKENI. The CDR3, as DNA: TGTGCCAGCTCGGAGCTCCGGGACGCGTCCCAGCATTTT. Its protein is CASSELRDASQHF.